Each of the 21 T cell receptor beta chains below was sequenced from the same sample in a study of early T cells in non-severe SARS-CoV-2 infection (dated by TCRdb to the early 2020s). Receptors were amplified or captured by 5' RACE. For sequencing, a NextSeq 500 was employed. TCRdb ran its own pipeline on the public reads, namely fastp trimming at Q25 and MiXCR clone calling, and kept in-frame beta chains. Records with the same CDR3 protein are collapsed into one entry carrying the most frequent genes and DNA. This sample holds some 80,000 distinct CDR3 sequences; over 4% were observed only once. Of the sample, 7.3% falls within the top ten clones. The material was whole blood, obtained at baseline. These receptors were collected from an adult who was a healthcare worker with PCR-confirmed SARS-CoV-2 infection or an uninfected control (not recorded which).

Ten or more counts support this clonotype. V gene TRBV10-3 combines with J gene TRBJ2-1; D is possibly TRBD1 (5 bases). CDR1 ENHRY and CDR2 SYGVKD come from the germline V gene. V lost 10 bases and J 5 bases, leaving 18 bases between the germline ends. This CDR3 contains 14 residues. CDR3 sequence: CATDKGTGNNEQFF. CDR3 nucleotides: TGTGCCACCGACAAGGGTACAGGCAACAATGAGCAGTTCTTC.

The rearrangement links TRBV19 to TRBJ2-7; 7 bases fit TRBD1. Trimming at V came to 8 bases and at J to 4 bases, leaving 11 bases not matched to a gene. CDR1 and CDR2 (germline): LNHDA, SQIVND (reference sequence). The CDR3 is 14 amino acids. CDR3 DNA sequence: TGTGCCAGTGGAATCGGGACAGACCAATACGAGCAGTACTTC. Encoded protein: CASGIGTDQYEQYF.

This clonotype has more than one count but fewer than ten. The chain combines TRBV4-1 with TRBJ2-7; the match to TRBD2 covers 7 bases. The J segment lost 5 bases and the V segment lost 3 bases, leaving 4 bases of the junction unmatched. This CDR3 region has 13 residues. The germline V gene encodes CDR1 MGHRA and CDR2 YSYEKL. The CDR3 DNA reads TGCGCCAGCAGCCATGTGGGAGGGAACGAGCAGTACTTC. Amino acids: CASSHVGGNEQYF.

In its sample, this clonotype was seen many times. J is TRBJ2-1 and V is TRBV11-2; D may be TRBD2 (6 bases). Germline loops: CDR1 SGHAT, CDR2 FQNNGV. This CDR3 region has 14 residues. Trimming removed 2 bases from V and 6 bases from J, with 11 bases in between. In DNA form, the CDR3 reads TGTGCCAGCAGCTTAAGCGGGCCAGTCAATGAGCAGTTCTTC. It codes for CASSLSGPVNEQFF.

This clonotype showed up many times. V usage is TRBV12-3 or TRBV12-4 and J usage is TRBJ2-3, with a tentative D call TRBD1 (5 bases). This CDR3 has 14 amino acids. Trimming shortened V by 6 bases and J by 2 bases, and 12 bases separated the two germline ends. In DNA form, the CDR3 reads TGTGCCAGCAGCCCCGACAGAAACACAGATACGCAGTATTTT. Translated: CASSPDRNTDTQYF.

This rearrangement joins TRBV7-2 to TRBJ2-1; 8 bases align to TRBD1. V gave up 0 bases and J gave up 10 bases; unmatched junction bases: 5. Looked up from germline, CDR1 is SGHTA and CDR2 is FQGNSA. The CDR3 length is 14 residues. CDR3 sequence reads: CASSLAYRGWEQFF. DNA for the CDR3: TGTGCCAGCAGCTTAGCGTACAGGGGGTGGGAGCAGTTCTTC.

This clonotype has ten or more counts. The V and J genes are TRBV6-4 and TRBJ2-1; 13 bases are shared with TRBD2. Per the germline V gene, CDR1 is MRHNA and CDR2 is SNTAGT. The length of the CDR3 is 15 residues. J gave up 10 bases and V 0 bases, and 3 bases lay outside the gene matches. Here the CDR3 reads CASSDSVGLAGEQFF. In DNA, the CDR3 is TGTGCCAGCAGTGACTCGGTGGGACTAGCGGGGGAGCAGTTCTTC.

The sample holds many counts of this clonotype. V and J are TRBV20-1 and TRBJ2-7, with D perhaps matching TRBD2 (6 bases). With 4 bases removed from V and 2 bases from J, the gap between germline ends came to 15 bases. Germline V gene data show CDR1 as DFQATT and CDR2 as SNEGSKA (reference sequence). The CDR3 length is 14 residues. The CDR3 loop reads CSANPGTQTYEQYF. CDR3 sequence (DNA): TGCAGTGCTAACCCCGGGACTCAAACCTACGAGCAGTACTTC.

This clonotype was detected many times. J is TRBJ1-6 and V is TRBV6-6; 9 bases are a match to TRBD1. V shed 10 bases and J 8 bases; nucleotides not matched to a gene: 6. The CDR3 loop spans 13 amino acids. Per germline, CDR1 MNHNY and CDR2 SVGAGI (reference sequence). Here the CDR3 DNA reads TGTGCCACCGGACAGGGGAGCCATTCACCCCTCCACTTT. Translation: CATGQGSHSPLHF.

This clonotype was observed a handful of times. The J gene is TRBJ2-1, the V gene TRBV5-6, with TRBD2 identical over 14 bases. Germline CDR1 is SGHDT and CDR2 is YYEEEE. This CDR3 contains 19 residues. V was pared by 3 bases and J by 0 bases, with 8 bases of the junction left unmatched. The CDR3 sequence is CASSSTTSGRGFSYNEQFF. In DNA, the CDR3 is TGTGCCAGCAGCTCAACGACTAGCGGGAGGGGCTTCTCCTACAATGAGCAGTTCTTC. Full variable domain (remainder filled in from reference TRBV5-6 and TRBJ2-1): DAGVTQSPTHLIKTRGQQVTLRCSPKSGHDTVSWYQQALGQGPQFIFQYYEEEERQRGNFPDRFSGHQFPNYSSELNVNALLLGDSALYLCASSSTTSGRGFSYNEQFFGPGTRLTVL.

The chain combines TRBV27 with TRBJ2-7; 10 positions agree with TRBD2. The germline CDR1 and CDR2 sequences are MNHEY and SMNVEV (reference sequence). The trim removed 6 bases at V and 2 bases at J, leaving 7 bases unmatched. The CDR3 extends over 15 amino acids. The CDR3 DNA sequence: TGTGCCAGCAGACTACTAGCGGGGTTTGCCTACGAGCAGTACTTC. Residues: CASRLLAGFAYEQYF.

This clonotype was detected only a few times. V and J are TRBV2 and TRBJ2-7; maybe TRBD1 (5 bases). The CDR3 length is 14 residues. Trimming removed 3 bases from V and 6 bases from J, with 15 bases in between. Germline-derived CDR1 and CDR2 are SNHLY and FYNNEI. As DNA, the CDR3 is TGTGCCAGCAGTGAGAAGGACACCCTCGGCGAGCAGTACTTC. Its translation: CASSEKDTLGEQYF.

This clonotype was found a few times. This chain uses TRBV13 with TRBJ2-6; D might be TRBD1 or TRBD2, each matching 6 bases. With 4 bases removed from V and 3 bases from J, the gap between germline ends came to 19 bases. The CDR3 contains 18 residues. In germline, CDR1 is PRHDT, CDR2 FYEKMQ (reference sequence). This CDR3 is CASSSRDTTNRGANVLTF. DNA of the CDR3: TGTGCCAGCAGCTCGCGGGACACAACGAACCGTGGGGCCAACGTCCTGACTTTC.

The sample holds many counts of this clonotype. This CDR3 is CAVGRAPETQYF. The CDR3 region has the DNA TGTGCCGTCGGCAGGGCCCCAGAGACCCAGTACTTC. The V and J genes are TRBV28 and TRBJ2-5; a weak D match, TRBD1 (5 bases). Trimming removed 11 bases at V and 4 bases at J, with 14 bases between. Germline V gene lookup returns CDR1 MDHEN and CDR2 SYDVKM. This CDR3 has 12 residues.

This clonotype was seen more than once but under ten times. The chain uses TRBV12-3 or TRBV12-4 and TRBJ1-3; D is ambiguous. The CDR3 has 15 amino acids. Trimming stripped 8 bases from V and 4 bases from J, with 18 bases between. The CDR3 DNA reads as TGTGCCAGCGGAACCGTCAGTCTTCCAGGAAACACCATATATTTT. It encodes CASGTVSLPGNTIYF.

The chain joins TRBV2 to TRBJ2-3; 15 bases match TRBD2. Trimming took 6 bases from V and 2 from J; bases not matched to a gene: 9. Per germline, CDR1 SNHLY and CDR2 FYNNEI. This CDR3 spans 18 amino acids. CDR3 in DNA: TGTGCCAGCAGCCTTGGGACTAGCGGGAGGTCGGTCACAGATACGCAGTATTTT. Residues: CASSLGTSGRSVTDTQYF. The full variable domain, its missing parts supplied by reference TRBV2 and TRBJ2-3, is EPEVTQTPSHQVTQMGQEVILRCVPISNHLYFYWYRQILGQKVEFLVSFYNNEISEKSEIFDDQFSVERPDGSNFTLKIRSTKLEDSAMYFCASSLGTSGRSVTDTQYFGPGTRLTVL.

This clonotype was recorded at least ten times. The rearrangement joins TRBV6-1 to TRBJ2-3; possibly TRBD1 or TRBD2 for D (5 bases each). CDR1 MNHNS and CDR2 SASEGT come from the germline V gene. The CDR3 totals 14 residues. Trimming stripped 3 bases from V and 4 bases from J, with 11 bases between. The CDR3 bases are TGTGCCAGCAGTGAGGGGGTACGGGCAGATACGCAGTATTTT. Translated: CASSEGVRADTQYF.

The CDR3 nucleotides are TGCGCCAGCAGCGCTAAGCGGGGGGCATATGAGCAGTTCTTC. It yields the protein CASSAKRGAYEQFF. The chain has TRBV5-1 and TRBJ2-1, with 9 bases matching TRBD2. V was pared by 4 bases and J by 8 bases, with 7 bases of the junction left unmatched. Per germline, CDR1 SGHRS and CDR2 YFSETQ. The CDR3 is 14 residues long.

This clonotype was seen at least ten times. V usage is TRBV28 and J usage is TRBJ1-6; possible D gene TRBD1, 5 bases. CDR3 length equals 14 residues. V was cut by 5 bases and J by 4 bases, with 9 bases left in between. The germline V gene has CDR1 MDHEN and CDR2 SYDVKM. The CDR3 bases are TGTGCCAGCAGTGACGACAGTTATAATTCACCCCTCCACTTT. This gives the protein CASSDDSYNSPLHF.

This clonotype was recorded many times. The genes are TRBV29-1 and TRBJ2-1, with TRBD2 matching 10 bases. The CDR3 length is 14 residues. The germline V gene encodes CDR1 SQVTM and CDR2 ANQGSEA. Unmatched junction bases numbered 4, after V lost 3 bases and J lost 5 bases. For the CDR3, the DNA is TGCAGCGTTGATTCTAGCGGGAGCGACAATGAGCAGTTCTTC. Translating it yields CSVDSSGSDNEQFF.

V is TRBV9 and J is TRBJ1-6; 7 bases are shared with TRBD1. The CDR3 is made up of 15 amino acids. The germline gives CDR1 SGDLS, CDR2 YYNGEE. The V segment lost 3 bases and the J segment 5 bases; nucleotides outside the gene matches: 5. The CDR3 region is CASSGGTENNSPLHF. CDR3 coding DNA: TGTGCCAGCAGCGGGGGGACAGAAAATAATTCACCCCTCCACTTT.